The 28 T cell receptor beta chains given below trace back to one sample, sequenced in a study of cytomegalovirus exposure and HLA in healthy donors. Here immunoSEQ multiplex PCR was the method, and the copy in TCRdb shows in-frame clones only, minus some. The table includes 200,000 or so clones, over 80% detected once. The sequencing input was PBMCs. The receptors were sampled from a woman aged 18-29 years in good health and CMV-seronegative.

CDR3 sequence reads: CASSFPGDTEAFF. The DNA for the CDR3 is TGTGCCAGCAGCTTCCCAGGGGACACTGAAGCTTTCTTT. V and J are TRBV11-2 and TRBJ1-1, with D perhaps matching TRBD1 (6 bases). Per the germline V gene, CDR1 is SGHAT and CDR2 is FQNNGV. V lost 3 bases, J lost 3 bases, and 8 bases lay in between. The CDR3 is made up of 13 amino acids. The whole variable domain, remainder taken from reference TRBV11-2 and TRBJ1-1, is EAGVAQSPRYKIIEKRQSVAFWCNPISGHATLYWYQQILGQGPKLLIQFQNNGVVDDSQLPKDRFSAERLKGVDSTLKIQPAKLEDSAVYLCASSFPGDTEAFFGQGTRLTVV.

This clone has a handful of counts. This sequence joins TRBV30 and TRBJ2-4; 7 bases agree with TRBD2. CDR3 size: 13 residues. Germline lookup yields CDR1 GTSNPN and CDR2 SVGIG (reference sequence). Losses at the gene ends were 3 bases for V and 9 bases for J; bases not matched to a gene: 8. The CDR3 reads CAWRLIAGGIQYF. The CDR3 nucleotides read TGTGCCTGGAGATTAATAGCGGGCGGCATTCAGTACTTC.

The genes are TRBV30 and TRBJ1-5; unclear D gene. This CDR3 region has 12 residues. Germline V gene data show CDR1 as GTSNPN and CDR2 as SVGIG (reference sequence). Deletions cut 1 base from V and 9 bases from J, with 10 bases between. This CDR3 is CAWSGPPGPQHF. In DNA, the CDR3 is TGTGCCTGGAGTGGCCCTCCGGGGCCCCAGCATTTT.

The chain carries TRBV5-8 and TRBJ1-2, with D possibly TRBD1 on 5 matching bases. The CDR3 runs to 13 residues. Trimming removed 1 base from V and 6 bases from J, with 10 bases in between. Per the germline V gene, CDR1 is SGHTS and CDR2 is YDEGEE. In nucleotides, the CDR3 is TGTGCCAGCAGCTTGCGTACGGGGGATGGCTACACCTTC. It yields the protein CASSLRTGDGYTF.

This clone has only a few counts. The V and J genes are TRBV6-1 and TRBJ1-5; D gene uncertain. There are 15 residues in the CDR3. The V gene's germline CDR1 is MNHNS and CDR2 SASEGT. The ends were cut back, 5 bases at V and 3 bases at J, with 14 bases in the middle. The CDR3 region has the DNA TGTGCCAGCAGTACATGGGGAGGAGACAATCAGCCCCAGCATTTT. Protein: CASSTWGGDNQPQHF.

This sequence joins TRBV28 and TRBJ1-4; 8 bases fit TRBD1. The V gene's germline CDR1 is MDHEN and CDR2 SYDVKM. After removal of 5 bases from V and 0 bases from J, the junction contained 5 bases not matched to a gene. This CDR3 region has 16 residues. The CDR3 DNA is TGTGCCAGCAGTGACAACAGGGGGTCAACTAATGAAAAACTGTTTTTT. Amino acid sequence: CASSDNRGSTNEKLFF.

The CDR3 sequence is CASSLVFEGVPEQYF. The CDR3 region has the DNA TGTGCCAGCAGCTTAGTTTTTGAGGGAGTCCCCGAGCAGTACTTC. The chain employs TRBV7-8 and TRBJ2-7; TRBD2 is a possible D gene (5 bases). Trimming shortened V by 1 base and J by 6 bases, and 16 bases separated the two germline ends. The germline CDR1 and CDR2 sequences are SGHVS and FQNEAQ. The CDR3 totals 15 residues.

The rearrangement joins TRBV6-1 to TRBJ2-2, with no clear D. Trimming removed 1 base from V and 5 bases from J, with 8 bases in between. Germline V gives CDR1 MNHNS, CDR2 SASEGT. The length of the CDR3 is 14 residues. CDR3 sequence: CASSEVAVTGELFF. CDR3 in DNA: TGTGCCAGCAGTGAAGTAGCTGTAACCGGGGAGCTGTTTTTT.

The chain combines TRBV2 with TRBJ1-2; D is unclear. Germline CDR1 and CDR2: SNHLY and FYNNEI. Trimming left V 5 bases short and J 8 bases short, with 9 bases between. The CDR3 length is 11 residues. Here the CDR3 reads CASSRPGGYTF. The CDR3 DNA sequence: TGTGCCAGCAGTCGACCGGGGGGCTACACCTTC.

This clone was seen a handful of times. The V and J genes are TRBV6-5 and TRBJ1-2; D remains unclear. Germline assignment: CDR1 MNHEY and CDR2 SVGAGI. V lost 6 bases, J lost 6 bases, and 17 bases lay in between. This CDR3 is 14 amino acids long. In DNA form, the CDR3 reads TGTGCCAGCAGCTTTGGGAGGGAAGGAGATGGCTACACCTTC. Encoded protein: CASSFGREGDGYTF.

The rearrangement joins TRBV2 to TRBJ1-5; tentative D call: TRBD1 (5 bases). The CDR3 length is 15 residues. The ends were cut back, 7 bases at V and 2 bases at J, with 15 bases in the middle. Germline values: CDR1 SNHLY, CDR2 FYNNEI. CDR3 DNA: TGTGCCAGCACCTGGGGGGATGGAGGCAATCAGCCCCAGCATTTT. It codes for CASTWGDGGNQPQHF.

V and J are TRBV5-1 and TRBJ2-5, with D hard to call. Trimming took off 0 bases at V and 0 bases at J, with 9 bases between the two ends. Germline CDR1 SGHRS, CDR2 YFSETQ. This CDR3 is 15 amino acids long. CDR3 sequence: CASSLGATYQETQYF. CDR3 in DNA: TGCGCCAGCAGCTTGGGGGCAACCTACCAAGAGACCCAGTACTTC.

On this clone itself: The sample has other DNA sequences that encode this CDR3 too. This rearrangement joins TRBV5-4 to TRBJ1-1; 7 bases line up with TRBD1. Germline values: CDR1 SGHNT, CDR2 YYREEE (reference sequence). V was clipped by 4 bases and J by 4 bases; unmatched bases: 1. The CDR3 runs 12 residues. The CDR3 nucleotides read TGTGCCAGCAGCCCAGGGGGCACTGAAGCTTTCTTT. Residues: CASSPGGTEAFF.

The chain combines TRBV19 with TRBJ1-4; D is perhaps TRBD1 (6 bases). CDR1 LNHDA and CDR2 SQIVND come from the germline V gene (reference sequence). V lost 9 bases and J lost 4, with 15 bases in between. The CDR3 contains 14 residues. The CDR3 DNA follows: TGTGCCAGCAGGGGTCCGGGTTTTAATGAAAAACTGTTTTTT. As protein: CASRGPGFNEKLFF.

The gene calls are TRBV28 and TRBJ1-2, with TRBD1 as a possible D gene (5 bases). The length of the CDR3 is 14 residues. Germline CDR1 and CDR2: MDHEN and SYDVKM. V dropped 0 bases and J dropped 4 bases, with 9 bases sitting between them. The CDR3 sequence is CASSLWGGGYGYTF. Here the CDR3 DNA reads TGTGCCAGCAGTTTATGGGGGGGAGGCTATGGCTACACCTTC.

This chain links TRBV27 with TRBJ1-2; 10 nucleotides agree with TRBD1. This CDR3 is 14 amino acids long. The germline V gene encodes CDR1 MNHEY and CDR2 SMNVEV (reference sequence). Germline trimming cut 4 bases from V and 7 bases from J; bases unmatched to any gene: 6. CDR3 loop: CASSWGQGISGYTF. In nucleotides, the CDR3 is TGTGCCAGCAGTTGGGGACAGGGGATTAGTGGCTACACCTTC.

DNA of the CDR3: TGTGCCAGCAGTTTAACAGGGACCTTCTCCGAGCAGTACTTC. As protein: CASSLTGTFSEQYF. J is TRBJ2-7 and V is TRBV28, with D perhaps TRBD1 (6 bases). This CDR3 has 14 amino acids. Per the germline V gene, CDR1 is MDHEN and CDR2 is SYDVKM. Trimming took off 2 bases at V and 6 bases at J, with 14 bases between the two ends. Variable domain in full (rest from reference TRBV28 and TRBJ2-7): DVKVTQSSRYLVKRTGEKVFLECVQDMDHENMFWYRQDPGLGLRLIYFSYDVKMKEKGDIPEGYSVSREKKERFSLILESASTNQTSMYLCASSLTGTFSEQYFGPGTRLTVT.

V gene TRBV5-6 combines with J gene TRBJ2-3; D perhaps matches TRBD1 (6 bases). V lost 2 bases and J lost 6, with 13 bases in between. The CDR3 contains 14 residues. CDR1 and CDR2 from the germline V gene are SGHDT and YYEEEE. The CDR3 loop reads CASSLNRASDTQYF. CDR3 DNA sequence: TGTGCCAGCAGCTTAAACAGGGCCTCCGATACGCAGTATTTT.

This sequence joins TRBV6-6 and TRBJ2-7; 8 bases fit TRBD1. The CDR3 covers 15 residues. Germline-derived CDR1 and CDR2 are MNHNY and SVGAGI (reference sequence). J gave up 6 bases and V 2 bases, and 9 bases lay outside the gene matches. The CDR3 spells CASSYPFRTGREQYF. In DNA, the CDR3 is TGTGCCAGCAGTTACCCCTTTAGGACAGGGCGCGAGCAGTACTTC.

The CDR3 protein is CASSRSPGLAGSPLHF. CDR3 DNA sequence: TGCGCCAGCAGCCGATCCCCGGGACTGGCAGGGTCACCCCTCCACTTT. The chain combines TRBV4-1 with TRBJ1-6; D is perhaps TRBD1 (5 bases). Trimming removed 4 bases at V and 10 bases at J, with 20 bases between. Germline CDR1 MGHRA, CDR2 YSYEKL. This CDR3 region has 16 residues.

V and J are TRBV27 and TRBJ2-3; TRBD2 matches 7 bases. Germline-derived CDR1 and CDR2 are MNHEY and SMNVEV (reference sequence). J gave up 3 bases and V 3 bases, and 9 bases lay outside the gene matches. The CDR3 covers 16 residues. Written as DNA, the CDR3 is TGTGCCAGCAGTTTGTCGGGGAGGGAGAGAACAGATACGCAGTATTTT. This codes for CASSLSGRERTDTQYF.

The CDR3 DNA reads as TGTGCCAGCTCACCACCAGGCGGGAGCGAAACAAGCTCCTACGAGCAGTACTTC. Translating it yields CASSPPGGSETSSYEQYF. The chain couples TRBV18 to TRBJ2-7; 7 bases map to TRBD2. CDR1 and CDR2 (germline): KGHSH, LQKENI. The CDR3 totals 18 residues. V trimming: 0 bases; J trimming: 0 bases; junction bases outside the gene matches: 11.

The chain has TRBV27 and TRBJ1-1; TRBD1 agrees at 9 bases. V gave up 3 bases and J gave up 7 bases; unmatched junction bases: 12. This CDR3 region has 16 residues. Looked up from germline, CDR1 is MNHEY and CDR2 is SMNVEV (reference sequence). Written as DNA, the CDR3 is TGTGCCAGCAGTTTGTCCTTTACAGGGGGCCTCGGTGAAGCTTTCTTT. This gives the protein CASSLSFTGGLGEAFF.

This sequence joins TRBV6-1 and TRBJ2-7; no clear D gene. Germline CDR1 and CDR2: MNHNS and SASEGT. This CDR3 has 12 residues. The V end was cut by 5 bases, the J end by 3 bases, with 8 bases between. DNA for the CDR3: TGTGCCAGCAGTAAAAGCAACTACGAGCAGTACTTC. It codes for CASSKSNYEQYF.

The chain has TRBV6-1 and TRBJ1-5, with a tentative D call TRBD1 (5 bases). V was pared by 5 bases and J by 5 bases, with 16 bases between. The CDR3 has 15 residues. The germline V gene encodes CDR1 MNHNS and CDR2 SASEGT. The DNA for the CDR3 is TGTGCCAGCAGTCGTACCGACAGACGTTATCAGCCCCAGCATTTT. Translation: CASSRTDRRYQPQHF.

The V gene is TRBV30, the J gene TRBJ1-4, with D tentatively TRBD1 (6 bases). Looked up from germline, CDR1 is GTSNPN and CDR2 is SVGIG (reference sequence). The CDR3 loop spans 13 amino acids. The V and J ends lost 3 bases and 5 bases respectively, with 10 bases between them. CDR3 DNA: TGTGCCTGGAGGGCAAGGGGGAATGAAAAACTGTTTTTT. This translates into CAWRARGNEKLFF.

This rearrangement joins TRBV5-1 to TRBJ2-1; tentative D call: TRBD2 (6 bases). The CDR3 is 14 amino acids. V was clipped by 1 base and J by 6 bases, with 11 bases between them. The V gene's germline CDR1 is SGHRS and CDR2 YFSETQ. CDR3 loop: CASSLRELGNEQFF. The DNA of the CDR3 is TGCGCCAGCAGCTTGCGGGAGTTGGGCAATGAGCAGTTCTTC. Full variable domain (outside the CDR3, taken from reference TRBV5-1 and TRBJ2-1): KAGVTQTPRYLIKTRGQQVTLSCSPISGHRSVSWYQQTPGQGLQFLFEYFSETQRNKGNFPGRFSGRQFSNSRSEMNVSTLELGDSALYLCASSLRELGNEQFFGPGTRLTVL.

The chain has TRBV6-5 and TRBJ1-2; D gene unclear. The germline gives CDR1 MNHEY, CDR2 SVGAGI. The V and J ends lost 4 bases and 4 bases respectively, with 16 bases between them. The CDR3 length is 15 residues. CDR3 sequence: CASSFARHLVYGYTF. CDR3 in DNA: TGTGCCAGCAGTTTCGCCCGCCATTTAGTCTATGGCTACACCTTC.